One T cell receptor (beta chain) is described in this entry. This clone's antigen is unknown. One base away there is no much larger clone; base qualities are not given. The sample's treatment or condition label, in plain terms: oral pan-JAK inhibitor, 5-10 mg twice daily. Lesional scalp punch biopsies and peripheral blood were obtained from alopecia areata patients. PBMCs were isolated by density centrifugation and stained for CD3, CD4 and CD8, and CD4+ and CD8+ T cells were sorted on a FACSAria. Receptor libraries were prepared by the immunoSEQ multiplex PCR assay. To provide template for TCR sequencing, every sample had RNA extracted and reverse transcribed into cDNA. First-strand cDNA was synthesized using SuperScript III with a 2:1 mix of oligo-dT and random hexamers. A synthetic immune receptor repertoire was used to assess amplification bias, and residual bias was removed computationally. As for how the authors treated the data: After raw reads were preprocessed to remove errors, the CDR3 was defined following IMGT conventions as running from the conserved cysteine to phenylalanine. Clonality was computed as 1 minus the Shannon entropy, with the entropy normalized by log2 of the number of productive unique TCRs. CD4 or CD8 identity of scalp clones was inferred by cross-referencing scalp TCRbeta sequences with sorted blood CD4 and CD8 repertoires. Sourced from immuneACCESS, this table was stored by TCRdb with only in-frame sequences that have V and J called. A share of the clones is absent; for the studies checked, an unresolved V gene accounts for under half, and the remainder has no known explanation. For V, J and clone size, that table is used; D and trimming come from the DNA. The sample table records roughly 64,000 clones; 46% of these occur just once. The top ten clones comprise around 21% of the sample.

The sample belongs to a study of CD8+ T cells in alopecia areata (dated by TCRdb to the late 2010s). A note on the overall study: Treated patients were enrolled in an open-label pilot trial of oral tofacitinib at 5 to 10 mg twice daily for moderate-to-severe alopecia areata. Tofacitinib was given for 6 to 18 months, followed by 6 months of follow-up off drug to assess delayed response and recurrence. In treated patients, disease severity was measured using the SALT score, which gives the percentage of scalp surface area affected. The study used high-throughput TCRbeta sequencing to examine T cell clonal expansion in alopecia areata, in both the C3H/HeJ mouse model and human patients. In humans, TCRbeta sequencing was performed on scalp tissue and on sorted CD4+ and CD8+ peripheral blood T cells from healthy controls and from patients with patchy or totalis/universalis alopecia areata. Biopsies were taken from tofacitinib-treated patients at baseline and again at 4 and 24 weeks into treatment, and several of those patients also had a later scalp biopsy. Scalp clonality was compared among normal scalp (n=4), patchy alopecia areata scalp (n=8), and alopecia totalis/universalis scalp (n=8). RNA was obtained with the PAXgene miRNA kit for fixed scalp, the miRNeasy kit for PBMCs, and the RNeasy kit for mouse skin. TCRbeta CDR3 regions were amplified by immunoSEQ multiplex PCR with 35 Vbeta forward and 13 Jbeta reverse primers.

V ends up 1 base short and J 6 bases short, with an unmatched junction base count of 0. The CDR3 runs 12 residues from the cysteine to the phenylalanine. The only DNA kept is the CDR3, 36 bases in frame from the first base. For CDR1 and CDR2, the germline V gene lists SQVTM and ANQGSEA. Overall results and qualifications from the work: TCR sequences shared between patients were less clear than in mice, possibly partly because of HLA diversity in the patient population. Because the treated cohort was small and included a single nonresponder, larger studies are needed to assess links between baseline CD8+ expansion and response. Scalp TCR repertoire analysis is complicated because resident alphabeta T cells in normal human skin are also sequenced, whereas mouse skin is dominated by gammadelta T cells. Tofacitinib significantly decreased scalp clonality and the number of expanded CD8+ clones among the top 100 scalp clones. Compared with normal scalp, lesional scalp, particularly in alopecia totalis/universalis, had higher clonality and more expanded CD8+ clones, which suggests antigenic drive. During tofacitinib treatment, many expanded lesional clones stuck around in both scalp and blood, and this persistence may partly explain why relapse happens after treatment is stopped.

In this chain, TRBV29-1 is recombined with TRBJ1-2; 9 nucleotides in the junction match TRBD1. The material sequenced was CD8+ T cells sorted from blood, taken at approximately week 36, from a patient treated with tofacitinib. The sequence was collected from a human donor with alopecia areata. CDR3 protein: CSVEGTGDGYTF. The DNA sequence is given as TGCAGCGTTGAAGGGACAGGGGATGGCTACACCTTC.